The entry below describes one T cell receptor beta chain. This sample was taken from a study of T cell repertoires in cytomegalovirus infection. TCRdb recomputed calls from the reads with MiXCR, one row per CDR3 protein. The sample has 250,000 or so distinct CDR3 sequences, about 12% seen once. This CDR3 has 15 residues. With 7 bases clipped from V and 6 bases from J, the junction kept 5 bases outside the gene matches. The TCR was taken from a human donor in good health (CMV status not recorded). Some clones in this sample may be carry-over from other donors' samples. Specimen: PBMCs. This rearrangement joins TRBV12-3 or TRBV12-4 to TRBJ2-3, with 15 nucleotides matching TRBD2. The CDR3 bases are TGTGCCAGCACCCCCGGGACTAGCGGGAGGGATACGCAGTATTTT. It specifies CASTPGTSGRDTQYF.